What follows are 21 T cell receptor beta chains derived from one specimen sequenced in a study of T cell clones after liver transplantation. Only in-frame clones appear in the TCRdb table, and some are missing; sequencing was by immunoSEQ multiplex PCR. The sample gives nearly 55,000 clones, 70% to 85% of which show up once; roughly 8% is in the top ten. Sample: CD4+ T cells from blood, taken before liver transplant. These receptors were taken from a human donor who received a liver transplant.

The V call is TRBV9, the J call TRBJ2-1, with D possibly being TRBD1 (5 bases). This CDR3 region has 16 residues. V lost 1 base and J 5 bases, leaving 16 bases between the germline ends. In germline, CDR1 is SGDLS, CDR2 YYNGEE. The CDR3 loop is CASSVRAGRGHNEQFF. The CDR3 region has the DNA TGTGCCAGCAGCGTACGGGCCGGTAGGGGTCACAATGAGCAGTTCTTC.

The chain recombines TRBV5-1 with TRBJ2-1; TRBD1 agrees at 8 bases. CDR1 and CDR2 from the germline V gene are SGHRS and YFSETQ. After removal of 3 bases from V and 5 bases from J, the junction contained 7 bases not matched to a gene. This CDR3 region has 15 residues. This CDR3 reads CASSSSGTGNNEQFF. The CDR3 DNA follows: TGCGCCAGCAGCTCCTCCGGGACAGGCAACAATGAGCAGTTCTTC.

This clone occurred once. CDR3 in amino acids: CASSFPRGRSDEQYF. In nucleotides, the CDR3 is TGTGCCAGCAGTTTCCCTCGCGGGCGGTCCGACGAGCAGTACTTC. The chain is built from TRBV28 and TRBJ2-7, with D possibly being TRBD2 (5 bases). This CDR3 is built from 15 residues. With 3 bases removed from V and 5 bases from J, the gap between germline ends came to 17 bases. Looked up from germline, CDR1 is MDHEN and CDR2 is SYDVKM.

The chain employs TRBV9 and TRBJ2-3; 10 bases agree with TRBD2. The germline gives CDR1 SGDLS, CDR2 YYNGEE. Trimming removed 1 base from V and 6 bases from J; junction bases left unmatched: 8. This CDR3 contains 16 residues. This chain's CDR3 is CASSVLAGEIGDTQYF. The DNA of the CDR3 is TGTGCCAGCAGCGTACTAGCGGGAGAGATAGGCGATACGCAGTATTTT.

The rearrangement uses TRBV2 and TRBJ2-1; D is uncertain. The germline V gene has CDR1 SNHLY and CDR2 FYNNEI. CDR3 length: 14 amino acids. V was cut by 4 bases and J by 0 bases, with 7 bases left in between. In nucleotides, the CDR3 is TGTGCCAGCAGTGCGGAGAGCTCCTACAATGAGCAGTTCTTC. Its translation: CASSAESSYNEQFF.

The chain employs TRBV5-6 and TRBJ2-7; no clear D. The CDR3 is 14 amino acids. Trimming stripped 0 bases from V and 4 bases from J, with 11 bases between. The germline V gene encodes CDR1 SGHDT and CDR2 YYEEEE. The DNA for the CDR3 is TGTGCCAGCAGCTTGGCGGGTTCTCTGTACGAGCAGTACTTC. As protein: CASSLAGSLYEQYF.

This clone has a handful of counts. V usage is TRBV6-1 and J usage is TRBJ2-2; D is possibly TRBD1 or TRBD2 (6 bases each). The CDR3 consists of 14 residues. Germline V gene lookup returns CDR1 MNHNS and CDR2 SASEGT. Trimming took off 10 bases at V and 1 base at J, with 13 bases between the two ends. The CDR3, as DNA: TGTGCCACCCGACTAGGGGGGAACACCGGGGAGCTGTTTTTT. It translates to CATRLGGNTGELFF.

The chain recombines TRBV6-1 with TRBJ2-4, with TRBD2 as a possible D gene (7 bases). CDR1 and CDR2 from the germline V gene are MNHNS and SASEGT. This CDR3 region has 14 residues. The V and J ends lost 1 base and 6 bases respectively, with 10 bases between them. The CDR3 bases are TGTGCCAGCAGTGAAGGGGGAGGGGGAAACATTCAGTACTTC. Translation gives CASSEGGGGNIQYF.

The J gene is TRBJ2-7, the V gene TRBV7-2; 11 bases are a match to TRBD1. V gave up 5 bases and J gave up 3 bases; unmatched junction bases: 3. The CDR3 runs 14 residues. CDR1 SGHTA and CDR2 FQGNSA come from the germline V gene. The CDR3 DNA follows: TGTGCCAGCAGCCAGGGGACAGGGGGCTACGAGCAGTACTTC. Translating it yields CASSQGTGGYEQYF.

V is TRBV27 and J is TRBJ2-7, with D hard to call. CDR1 and CDR2 from the germline V gene are MNHEY and SMNVEV (reference sequence). The CDR3 loop spans 13 amino acids. Deletions cut 2 bases from V and 3 bases from J, with 8 bases between. CDR3 sequence (DNA): TGTGCCAGCAGTTTAAGGCCGTTCTACGAGCAGTACTTC. This sequence encodes CASSLRPFYEQYF.

This chain joins TRBV28 and TRBJ2-3; TRBD2 matches 11 bases. The CDR3 sequence is 15 residues long. V gave up 8 bases and J gave up 6 bases; unmatched junction bases: 10. CDR1 is MDHEN and CDR2 is SYDVKM in the germline V gene. The CDR3 sequence is CASPRVAGGGDTQYF. CDR3 in DNA: TGTGCCAGCCCTAGGGTAGCGGGAGGGGGTGATACGCAGTATTTT.

J is TRBJ2-5 and V is TRBV5-1, with D possibly called TRBD1 or TRBD2 (6 bases each). Germline V gene lookup returns CDR1 SGHRS and CDR2 YFSETQ. This CDR3 is 16 amino acids long. Trimming pared 0 bases from V and 4 bases from J, leaving 16 bases between. CDR3 loop: CASSLEGGLSRETQYF. The CDR3 DNA is TGCGCCAGCAGCTTGGAAGGGGGGCTATCTAGAGAGACCCAGTACTTC.

The chain uses TRBV5-1 and TRBJ1-4; 7 bases map to TRBD1. CDR1 is SGHRS, CDR2 YFSETQ, per germline. V lost 0 bases and J lost 8; bases outside the gene matches: 4. The CDR3 spans 14 residues. For the CDR3, the DNA is TGCGCCAGCAGCTTGGTTCCCAGGGGGGAAAAACTGTTTTTT. This gives the protein CASSLVPRGEKLFF. Drawing the rest from reference TRBV5-1 and TRBJ1-4, the complete variable domain is KAGVTQTPRYLIKTRGQQVTLSCSPISGHRSVSWYQQTPGQGLQFLFEYFSETQRNKGNFPGRFSGRQFSNSRSEMNVSTLELGDSALYLCASSLVPRGEKLFFGSGTQLSVL.

The CDR3 spells CASSRGTSIEQFF. The CDR3 coding sequence is TGTGCCAGCAGCCGTGGGACTAGCATTGAGCAGTTCTTC. The V gene is TRBV7-2, the J gene TRBJ2-1; 9 bases align to TRBD2. V shed 5 bases and J 9 bases; nucleotides not matched to a gene: 5. Germline V gene data show CDR1 as SGHTA and CDR2 as FQGNSA. This CDR3 has 13 residues. Together with reference TRBV7-2 and TRBJ2-1, the CDR3 gives the full variable domain: GAGVSQSPSNKVTEKGKDVELRCDPISGHTALYWYRQSLGQGLEFLIYFQGNSAPDKSGLPSDRFSAERTGGSVSTLTIQRTQQEDSAVYLCASSRGTSIEQFFGPGTRLTVL.

The rearrangement links TRBV11-2 to TRBJ2-7, with D perhaps matching TRBD2 (5 bases). The germline gives CDR1 SGHAT, CDR2 FQNNGV. V lost 2 bases, J lost 5 bases, and 13 bases lay in between. CDR3 length equals 14 residues. DNA of the CDR3: TGTGCCAGCAGCTTATTACGGGGTATCGACGAGCAGTACTTC. Protein product: CASSLLRGIDEQYF.

The chain employs TRBV9 and TRBJ1-2, with 7 nucleotides matching TRBD1. V was pared by 4 bases and J by 4 bases, with 13 bases of the junction left unmatched. The CDR3 extends over 16 amino acids. Per germline, CDR1 SGDLS and CDR2 YYNGEE. The CDR3 DNA sequence: TGTGCCAGCAGCCTCAGCCCCGGACAGGCAGGCTATGGCTACACCTTC. Translated, it gives CASSLSPGQAGYGYTF.

The chain is built from TRBV7-2 and TRBJ2-4; 11 bases match TRBD2. J gave up 9 bases and V 5 bases, and 9 bases lay outside the gene matches. The CDR3 runs to 15 residues. Germline loops: CDR1 SGHTA, CDR2 FQGNSA. This CDR3 is CASSILLAGASIQYF. The CDR3 DNA sequence: TGTGCCAGCAGCATCTTACTAGCGGGAGCTTCCATTCAGTACTTC.

CDR3: CASSVTSGGAGEQYF. The DNA for the CDR3 is TGTGCCAGCAGCGTAACTAGCGGGGGGGCCGGGGAGCAGTACTTC. The chain couples TRBV7-2 to TRBJ2-7; TRBD2 matches at 13 bases. This CDR3 region has 15 residues. Germline CDR1 SGHTA, CDR2 FQGNSA. V lost 5 bases and J lost 7; bases outside the gene matches: 8.

The chain has TRBV4-2 and TRBJ1-1; D unresolved. In germline, CDR1 is LGHNA, CDR2 YNFKEQ. With 4 bases removed from V and 3 bases from J, the gap between germline ends came to 9 bases. The CDR3 spans 13 residues. CDR3 amino acids: CASSRHRDTEAFF. The CDR3 nucleotides are TGTGCCAGCAGCCGTCACCGGGACACTGAAGCTTTCTTT.

This chain uses TRBV19 with TRBJ2-1, with TRBD2 matching 7 bases. Germline V gene lookup returns CDR1 LNHDA and CDR2 SQIVND (reference sequence). The junction had 5 bases not matched to a gene; V was cut back by 3 bases and J by 0 bases. CDR3 length: 16 amino acids. In DNA form, the CDR3 reads TGTGCCAGTAGTATGGACGGGAGGAGCTCCTACAATGAGCAGTTCTTC. Translation gives CASSMDGRSSYNEQFF.

The chain is built from TRBV7-2 and TRBJ2-7, with 10 bases identical to TRBD1. The V gene's germline CDR1 is SGHTA and CDR2 FQGNSA. V dropped 1 base and J dropped 7; count of bases not matched to a gene: 10. The CDR3 totals 16 residues. The CDR3 DNA sequence: TGTGCCAGCAGCTTAGATCGTCGGGACAGGGGTGGAGAGCAGTACTTC. Its translation is CASSLDRRDRGGEQYF.